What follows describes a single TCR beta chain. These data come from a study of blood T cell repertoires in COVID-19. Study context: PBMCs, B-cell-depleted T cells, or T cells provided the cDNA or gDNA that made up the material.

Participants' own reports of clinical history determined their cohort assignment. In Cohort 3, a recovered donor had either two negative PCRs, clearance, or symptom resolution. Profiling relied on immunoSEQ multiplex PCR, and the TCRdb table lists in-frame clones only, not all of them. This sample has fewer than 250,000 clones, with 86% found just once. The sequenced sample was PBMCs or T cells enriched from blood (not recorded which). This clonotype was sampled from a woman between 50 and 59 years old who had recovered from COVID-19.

CDR3 region: CASSLLSGVRETQYF. CDR3 sequence (DNA): TGTGCCAGCAGCTTGCTGAGCGGGGTTAGGGAGACCCAGTACTTC. This chain connects TRBV7-8 to TRBJ2-5; the match to TRBD2 covers 7 bases. The CDR3 sequence is 15 residues long. The V and J ends lost 3 bases and 5 bases, in that order; junction bases with no gene match: 9. Germline V CDR1 and CDR2: SGHVS, FQNEAQ.